Detailed here is one T cell receptor beta chain. The germline CDR1 and CDR2 sequences are KGHDR and SFDVKD. After removal of 9 bases from V and 4 bases from J, the junction contained 16 bases not matched to a gene. CDR3 size: 18 residues. The data stem from a study of blood T cell repertoires in COVID-19. Per the original data handling: Counts of nucleated cells, estimated from reference gene primer amplification, were obtained. Only in-frame clones appear in the TCRdb table, and some are missing; sequencing was by immunoSEQ multiplex PCR. The DNA was the basis for D and trimming; V, J and clone size are from that table. The sample lists almost 250,000 clones, 80% to 90% occurring once.

Sample: PBMCs or T cells enriched from blood (not recorded which). The chain is built from TRBV24-1 and TRBJ2-1; 11 positions match TRBD2. The TCR was taken from a woman in her 30s who had recovered from COVID-19. The chain's CDR3 is CATSGLDPGTSGYNEQFF. The CDR3 DNA reads as TGTGCCACCTCGGGACTTGATCCCGGGACTAGCGGTTACAATGAGCAGTTCTTC.